This T cell receptor beta chain appears in the sequencing data of a study of CD8+CD57+ T cells in acquired aplastic anemia. Study-level information: DNA recovered from sorted CD4+ and CD8+ cells had a mean of about 3 ug. Broader study findings: Patients and controls shared over 25 CD8+ CDR3 sequences.

This clonotype has at least ten counts. The antigen remains unidentified. Patients chosen for sequencing had CD8+CD57+ cells that had expanded, as shown by flow cytometry. Diagnosis of severe acquired aplastic anemia applied to all patients. No patient had been given any therapy when blood was sampled. According to the study, genomic DNA was the template for TCR beta VDJ and CDR3 profiling. One entry per CDR3 protein results from TCRdb running MiXCR on the reads. The table has a few hundred thousand distinct CDR3 sequences, 45% to 65% seen once; the top ten hold around 1.3%. The CDR3 extends over 16 amino acids. The V end lost 0 bases, the J end lost 0 bases, and 10 bases lay between the germline ends. The germline gives CDR1 LNHNV, CDR2 YYDKDF (reference sequence).

Source material: sorted CD4+, CD8+, or CD8+CD57+ T cells (not recorded which) from PBMCs. V gene TRBV15 combines with J gene TRBJ2-3, with D possibly matching TRBD2 (6 bases). This TCR came from a human donor with aplastic anemia. The CDR3 bases are TGTGCCACCAGCAGAGATGCCGGGACTAGCACAGATACGCAGTATTTT. Encoded protein: CATSRDAGTSTDTQYF.